The rows below give T cell receptor beta chains drawn from one sample of a study of PD-1 blockade in classical Hodgkin lymphoma. The repertoire was sequenced with immunoSEQ multiplex PCR; TCRdb's copy has only in-frame clones and lacks some. The table includes 20,000 to 25,000 clones, over 60% detected once. The sample was peripheral blood mononuclear cells (PBMCs), taken before the second cycle of nivolumab. All receptors come from a human donor with classical Hodgkin lymphoma. Both conserved end residues are part of each CDR3. Each record gives: V gene, J gene, CDR3 protein.

>TRBV6-5|TRBJ1-1
CASSYGQGRTEAFF
>TRBV29-1|TRBJ1-1
CSATSFTEAFF
>TRBV11-3|TRBJ2-1
CASSPDLAGGKGEQFF
>TRBV28|TRBJ1-1
CASSRTGFTEAFF
>TRBV13|TRBJ2-7
CASTSRGLAAAGPDEQYF
>TRBV13|TRBJ2-7
CASSFNGQPTYEQYF
>TRBV11-2|TRBJ2-5
CASSLPSGRAAGTQYF
>TRBV9|TRBJ2-7
CASSSGLGYEQYF
>TRBV4-1|TRBJ1-4
CASSHGGENEKLFF
>TRBV7-2|TRBJ1-1
CASSLYTRAEAFF
>TRBV19|TRBJ1-2
CASSMPGLNYGYTF
>TRBV27|TRBJ2-3
CASSSPGLAGTDTQYF
>TRBV5-4|TRBJ2-2
CASSLGGAGDRGFAGELFF
>TRBV7-8|TRBJ2-3
CASSESGVGPDTQYF
>TRBV4-1|TRBJ2-4
CASSGLLAKNIQYF
>TRBV6-6|TRBJ2-7
CASKRAAGKYEQYF
>TRBV5-4|TRBJ1-2
CASSDGTLDHGYTF
>TRBV6-5|TRBJ1-3
CASSYSPGPGNTIYF
>TRBV4-1|TRBJ2-3
CASSQAPRSGVSTDTQYF
>TRBV7-6|TRBJ1-4
CASSLGPGGPEKLFF
>TRBV7-8|TRBJ1-2
CASSFNRFYGYTF
>TRBV15|TRBJ2-7
CATSRERGSYEQYF
>TRBV5-1|TRBJ2-7
CASSSAYEQYF
>TRBV7-8|TRBJ2-1
CASSLWSSGDSYNEQFF
>TRBV11-3|TRBJ2-5
CASSLTGVGETQYF
>TRBV2|TRBJ2-5
CASSRGETQYF
>TRBV14|TRBJ1-2
CASSRITGFSNYGYTF
>TRBV19|TRBJ2-5
CASSRTGGREETQYF
>TRBV11-3|TRBJ2-2
CASSLVIGELFF